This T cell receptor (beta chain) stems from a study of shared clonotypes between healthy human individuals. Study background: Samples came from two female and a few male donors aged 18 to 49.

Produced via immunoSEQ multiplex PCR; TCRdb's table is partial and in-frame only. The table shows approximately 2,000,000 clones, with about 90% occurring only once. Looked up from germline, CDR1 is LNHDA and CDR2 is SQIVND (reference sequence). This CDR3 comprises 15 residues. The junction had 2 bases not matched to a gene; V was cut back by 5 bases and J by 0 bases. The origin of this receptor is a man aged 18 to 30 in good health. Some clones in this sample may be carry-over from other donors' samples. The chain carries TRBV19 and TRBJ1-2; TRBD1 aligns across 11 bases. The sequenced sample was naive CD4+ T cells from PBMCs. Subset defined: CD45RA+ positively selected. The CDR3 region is CASSGQGATNYGYTF. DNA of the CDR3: TGTGCCAGTAGTGGACAGGGGGCGACTAACTATGGCTACACCTTC.